This T cell receptor (beta chain) is from a study of OX40 agonist ivuxolimab in advanced cancers. This clone was detected only a few times. Its antigen remains unidentified. V was clipped by 4 bases and J by 0 bases, with 23 bases between them. CDR1 and CDR2 (germline): SGHRS, YFSETQ. The CDR3 runs 18 residues. Clones were sequenced by immunoSEQ multiplex PCR, and TCRdb holds only the in-frame ones, with some missing. Of tens of thousands of clones detected, 65% to 85% appear once; the ten largest clones hold 2% to 2.5%. Notes on the study in general: Part of the nonresponder group also had normalized T-cell clonal expansion that was low.

This sequence originates from an adult with an advanced solid tumor such as melanoma, head and neck, liver or kidney cancer. The chain joins TRBV5-1 to TRBJ2-7; D not certain. Material: CD4+ or CD8+ T cells sorted from blood, obtained in a trial of the OX40 agonist ivuxolimab. The CDR3 loop reads CASSNKRGRDGPSYEQYF. CDR3 DNA sequence: TGCGCCAGCAGCAATAAGCGAGGACGTGACGGCCCCTCCTACGAGCAGTACTTC.